This is a list of T cell receptor beta chains from one sample in a study of vaccination and CD4 T cells after COVID-19. These receptors have no identified antigens. MiXCR was run by TCRdb on the PCR reads, yielding one entry per CDR3 protein. The table includes 4,600 or so distinct CDR3 sequences, 43% detected once. Sequenced input: CD4+ T cells from blood, cultured in vitro. The receptors originated from a human donor who had recovered from COVID-19. CDR3s include the opening cysteine and the closing phenylalanine or tryptophan. Fields, in order: V gene, clone size, J gene, D gene, CDR3 protein, CDR3 DNA. D genes are given only for firm matches. Clone size is given for some rows only: seen once, a few or many times, or a class if the clone is expanded.

>TRBV11-3|.|TRBJ2-7|TRBD1
CASSLRGTGYEQYF
TGTGCCAGCAGCTTAAGAGGGACAGGCTACGAGCAGTACTTC
>TRBV15|.|TRBJ2-1|.
CATSRLTGTSYNEQFF
TGTGCCACCAGCAGATTAACCGGGACTTCATACAATGAGCAGTTCTTC
>TRBV11-3|.|TRBJ2-1|TRBD2
CASSPRTSGNEQFF
TGTGCCAGCAGCCCAAGGACTAGCGGGAATGAGCAGTTCTTC
>TRBV2|few|TRBJ1-2|.
CASSDRGNYGYTF
TGTGCCAGCAGTGATCGGGGCAACTATGGCTACACCTTC
>TRBV21-1|.|TRBJ1-5|.
CASNPDRGDHSNQPQHF
TGTGCCAGCAACCCGGACAGGGGGGACCATAGCAATCAGCCCCAGCATTTT
>TRBV11-2|few|TRBJ2-7|TRBD1
CASSSINRDRGPGRYEQYF
TGTGCCAGCAGCTCCATAAACCGGGACAGGGGGCCGGGTCGCTACGAGCAGTACTTC
>TRBV6-5|once|TRBJ1-2|TRBD1
CASSYSGQGGGYTF
TGTGCCAGCAGTTACTCTGGACAGGGGGGTGGCTACACCTTC
>TRBV5-5|.|TRBJ1-6|.
CASSSLGGRLSPLHF
TGTGCCAGCAGCTCCTTGGGGGGCAGGCTGTCACCCCTCCACTTT
>TRBV5-1|once|TRBJ1-2|TRBD1
CASSLGITGGVDGYTF
TGCGCCAGCAGCTTGGGTATAACAGGGGGAGTCGATGGCTACACCTTC
>TRBV6-2/TRBV6-3|.|TRBJ2-7|.
CASSYSTTSSYEQYF
TGTGCCAGCAGTTACTCGACTACGAGCTCCTACGAGCAGTACTTC
>TRBV2|few|TRBJ2-3|.
CASNGVFTDTQYF
TGTGCCAGCAATGGAGTATTCACAGATACGCAGTATTTT
>TRBV12-3/TRBV12-4|few|TRBJ2-7|.
CASGRRSSYEQYF
TGTGCCAGCGGAAGGCGGAGCTCCTACGAGCAGTACTTC
>TRBV5-4|few|TRBJ1-1|TRBD1
CASSPGTGDRNTEAFF
TGTGCCAGCAGCCCCGGGACAGGGGATAGGAACACTGAAGCTTTCTTT
>TRBV10-1|.|TRBJ2-4|.
CASSESVAKNIQYF
TGCGCCAGCAGTGAGTCAGTAGCCAAAAACATTCAGTACTTC
>TRBV6-1|.|TRBJ2-4|.
CASSPLFGGADIQYF
TGTGCCAGCAGCCCCCTTTTTGGGGGGGCAGACATTCAGTACTTC
>TRBV30|.|TRBJ2-1|.
CAWSPKTSEQFF
TGTGCCTGGAGTCCAAAGACGTCTGAGCAGTTCTTC
>TRBV27|.|TRBJ2-1|TRBD2
CASSRPQRGENEQFF
TGTGCCAGCAGTCGACCCCAGCGGGGTGAGAATGAGCAGTTCTTC
>TRBV20-1|.|TRBJ2-7|TRBD2
CSARGLGAAGGEQYF
TGCAGTGCTAGAGGTTTGGGGGCGGCGGGAGGCGAGCAGTACTTC
>TRBV2|hyperexpanded|TRBJ2-3|.
CASSQVMDTQYF
TGTGCCAGCAGTCAAGTCATGGATACGCAGTATTTT
>TRBV12-3/TRBV12-4|few|TRBJ1-2|TRBD1
CASSRSGGEGYGYTF
TGTGCCAGCAGTCGCTCAGGGGGCGAGGGCTATGGCTACACCTTC
>TRBV20-1|few|TRBJ2-3|TRBD2
CSARAVIAGAADTQYF
TGCAGTGCTAGAGCTGTGATAGCGGGAGCGGCAGATACGCAGTATTTT
>TRBV5-4|.|TRBJ2-5|TRBD2
CASSTSTSGSQETQYF
TGTGCCAGCAGCACTTCGACTAGCGGGAGCCAAGAGACCCAGTACTTC
>TRBV20-1|few|TRBJ2-7|.
CSARGTAVGFSYEQYF
TGCAGTGCTAGAGGGACAGCGGTCGGGTTCTCCTACGAGCAGTACTTC
>TRBV4-3|.|TRBJ2-1|.
CASSQEQTDRSTYNEQFF
TGCGCCAGCAGCCAAGAGCAGACGGACAGATCGACCTACAATGAGCAGTTCTTC
>TRBV7-8|few|TRBJ2-5|TRBD2
CASSPGASGSAQETQYF
TGTGCCAGCAGCCCCGGGGCTAGCGGGAGCGCACAAGAGACCCAGTACTTC
>TRBV20-1|.|TRBJ1-5|.
CSARVPGASNQPQHF
TGCAGTGCTAGAGTGCCCGGGGCGAGCAATCAGCCCCAGCATTTT
>TRBV20-1|.|TRBJ2-7|.
CSATPGQSYEQYF
TGCAGTGCTACTCCGGGACAATCGTACGAGCAGTACTTC
>TRBV7-2|.|TRBJ2-3|TRBD2
CASSPPGTSADTQYF
TGTGCCAGCAGCCCTCCCGGGACTAGTGCAGATACGCAGTATTTT
>TRBV20-1|few|TRBJ1-2|.
CSASQDYGYTF
TGCAGTGCTAGCCAGGACTATGGCTACACCTTC
>TRBV7-6|large|TRBJ2-5|.
CASSLVETQYF
TGTGCCAGCAGCTTAGTGGAGACCCAGTACTTC
>TRBV2|.|TRBJ1-2|TRBD1
CASSDRDRYGYTF
TGTGCCAGCAGCGACCGGGACAGATATGGCTACACCTTC
>TRBV10-3|.|TRBJ1-6|.
CAIRAGDNSPLHF
TGTGCCATCAGGGCAGGGGATAATTCACCCCTCCACTTT
>TRBV20-1|.|TRBJ2-5|TRBD1
CSARLTDRSQETQYF
TGCAGTGCTAGACTAACGGACAGGTCTCAAGAGACCCAGTACTTC
>TRBV6-1|few|TRBJ2-5|.
CASTLYDTRLGETQYF
TGTGCCAGCACTTTATATGATACAAGATTAGGTGAGACCCAGTACTTC
>TRBV20-1|.|TRBJ2-3|TRBD1
CSAQDRGKGTDTQYF
TGCAGTGCTCAAGACAGGGGTAAGGGCACAGATACGCAGTATTTT
>TRBV7-2|.|TRBJ1-6|TRBD1
CASSLVQGGSPLHF
TGTGCCAGCAGCTTAGTGCAGGGGGGTTCACCCCTCCACTTT
>TRBV6-1|.|TRBJ2-6|.
CASSVNSGANVLTF
TGTGCCAGCAGTGTTAATTCTGGGGCCAACGTCCTGACTTTC
>TRBV5-4|.|TRBJ1-2|.
CASSLGGQGYGYTF
TGTGCCAGCAGCTTGGGGGGGCAGGGGTATGGCTACACCTTC
>TRBV21-1|few|TRBJ2-7|.
CASSKSSAEQYF
TGTGCCAGCAGCAAATCTTCGGCCGAGCAGTACTTC
>TRBV12-3/TRBV12-4|.|TRBJ2-1|.
CASSLRGWDSNNEQFF
TGTGCCAGCAGTTTAAGGGGTTGGGACTCCAATAATGAGCAGTTCTTC
>TRBV20-1|.|TRBJ2-5|TRBD2
CSAGDIRTSQETQYF
TGCAGTGCTGGAGACATAAGGACTAGCCAAGAGACCCAGTACTTC
>TRBV6-5|few|TRBJ1-4|.
CASSYPTGGNEKLFF
TGTGCCAGCAGTTACCCGACCGGGGGGAATGAAAAACTGTTTTTT
>TRBV29-1|.|TRBJ1-2|TRBD1
CSVDQGGYGYTF
TGCAGCGTTGACCAGGGGGGCTATGGCTACACCTTC
>TRBV20-1|.|TRBJ2-7|TRBD2
CSAHPGTSLGEQYF
TGCAGTGCCCACCCCGGGACTAGTTTGGGGGAGCAGTACTTC
>TRBV6-1|medium-sized|TRBJ1-5|.
CASSERWRDGNQPQHF
TGTGCCAGCAGTGAGCGATGGAGGGATGGCAATCAGCCCCAGCATTTT
>TRBV7-6|few|TRBJ2-5|.
CASSSLAEETQYF
TGTGCCAGCAGCTCGCTAGCAGAGGAGACCCAGTACTTC
>TRBV2|.|TRBJ1-1|.
CASSRQLLGAFF
TGTGCCAGCAGCCGACAGCTCCTAGGGGCTTTCTTT